This T cell receptor (beta chain) emerged from a study of response to subunit inactivated influenza vaccine. Notes on the study in general: There was a suggestion from the authors that each seasonal influenza vaccination recruits few new T cells.

Points on this clonotype: Its antigen remains unknown.

TCRdb used MiXCR to reprocess the RT-PCR reads, holding one entry per CDR3 protein. The sample holds 450,000 to 550,000 distinct CDR3 sequences, 25% seen once. Trimming took off 1 base at V and 4 bases at J, with 9 bases between the two ends. Germline V gives CDR1 SGHRS, CDR2 YFSETQ. This CDR3 spans 15 amino acids. This clonotype was sampled from a man aged 50 to 59 who received an inactivated influenza vaccine. V usage is TRBV5-1 and J usage is TRBJ2-6, with TRBD1 as a possible D gene (6 bases). The sample in question was CD4+ T cells sorted from PBMCs, obtained about 5 days after vaccination. CDR3: CASSLTGTGANVLTF. The CDR3 nucleotides are TGCGCCAGCAGCTTGACAGGGACCGGGGCCAACGTCCTGACTTTC.